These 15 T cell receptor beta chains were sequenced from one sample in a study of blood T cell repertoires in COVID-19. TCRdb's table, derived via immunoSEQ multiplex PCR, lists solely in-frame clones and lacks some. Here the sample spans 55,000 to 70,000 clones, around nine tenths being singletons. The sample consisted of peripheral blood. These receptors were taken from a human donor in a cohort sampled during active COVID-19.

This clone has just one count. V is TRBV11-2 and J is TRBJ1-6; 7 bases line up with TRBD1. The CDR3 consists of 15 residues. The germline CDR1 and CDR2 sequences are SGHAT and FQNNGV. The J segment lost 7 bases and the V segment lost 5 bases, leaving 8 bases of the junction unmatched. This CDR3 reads CASSRAGTENSPLHF. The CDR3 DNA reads TGTGCCAGCAGCCGCGCCGGGACAGAAAATTCACCCCTCCACTTT.

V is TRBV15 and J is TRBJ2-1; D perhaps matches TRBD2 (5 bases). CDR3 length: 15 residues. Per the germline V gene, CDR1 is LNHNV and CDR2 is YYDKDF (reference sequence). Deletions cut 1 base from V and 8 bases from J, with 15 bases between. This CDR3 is CATSRVRQEVYEQFF. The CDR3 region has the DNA TGTGCCACCAGCAGAGTGAGGCAGGAGGTATATGAGCAGTTCTTC.

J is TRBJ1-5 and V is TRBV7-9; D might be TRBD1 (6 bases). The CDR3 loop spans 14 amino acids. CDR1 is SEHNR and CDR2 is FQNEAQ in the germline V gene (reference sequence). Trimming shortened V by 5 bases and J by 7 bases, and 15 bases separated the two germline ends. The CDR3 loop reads CASSLGGREQPQHF. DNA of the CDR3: TGTGCCAGCAGCCTAGGGGGGCGAGAACAGCCCCAGCATTTT.

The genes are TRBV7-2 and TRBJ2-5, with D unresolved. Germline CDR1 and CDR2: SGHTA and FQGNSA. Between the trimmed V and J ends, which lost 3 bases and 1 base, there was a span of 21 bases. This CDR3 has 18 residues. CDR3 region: CASSLWATQHPGQETQYF. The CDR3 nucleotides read TGTGCCAGCAGCTTGTGGGCCACTCAACATCCTGGCCAAGAGACCCAGTACTTC.

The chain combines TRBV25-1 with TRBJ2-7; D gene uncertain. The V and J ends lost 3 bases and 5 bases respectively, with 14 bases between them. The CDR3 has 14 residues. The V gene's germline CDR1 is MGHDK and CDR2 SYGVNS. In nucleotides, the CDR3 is TGTGCCAGCAGTGATAGTTATTTTGGTGACGAGCAGTACTTC. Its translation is CASSDSYFGDEQYF.

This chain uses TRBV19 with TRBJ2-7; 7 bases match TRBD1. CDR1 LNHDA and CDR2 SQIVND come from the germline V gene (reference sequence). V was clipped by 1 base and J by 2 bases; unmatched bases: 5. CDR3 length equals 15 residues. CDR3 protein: CASSIAGQTAYEQYF. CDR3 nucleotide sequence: TGTGCCAGTAGTATAGCGGGACAGACTGCCTACGAGCAGTACTTC.

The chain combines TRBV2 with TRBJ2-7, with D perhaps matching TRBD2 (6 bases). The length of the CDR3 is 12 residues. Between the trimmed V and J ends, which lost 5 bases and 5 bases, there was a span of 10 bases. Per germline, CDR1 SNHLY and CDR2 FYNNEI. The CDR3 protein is CASSREVDEQYF. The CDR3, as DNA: TGTGCCAGCAGTAGGGAGGTCGACGAGCAGTACTTC.

CDR3 amino acids: CASSTSGSTDTQYF. CDR3 sequence (DNA): TGTGCCAGCAGCACTAGCGGTTCCACAGATACGCAGTATTTT. V gene TRBV11-2 combines with J gene TRBJ2-3; 8 nucleotides line up with TRBD2. CDR3 length: 14 amino acids. J lost 2 bases, V lost 5 bases, and 3 bases had no gene match. Germline CDR1 and CDR2: SGHAT and FQNNGV.

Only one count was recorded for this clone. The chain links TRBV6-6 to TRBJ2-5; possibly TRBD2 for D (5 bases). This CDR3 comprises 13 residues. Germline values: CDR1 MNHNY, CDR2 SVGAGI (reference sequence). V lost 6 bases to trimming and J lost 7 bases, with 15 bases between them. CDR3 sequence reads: CASSQDYIGTQYF. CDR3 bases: TGTGCCAGCAGCCAAGACTACATAGGGACCCAGTACTTC.

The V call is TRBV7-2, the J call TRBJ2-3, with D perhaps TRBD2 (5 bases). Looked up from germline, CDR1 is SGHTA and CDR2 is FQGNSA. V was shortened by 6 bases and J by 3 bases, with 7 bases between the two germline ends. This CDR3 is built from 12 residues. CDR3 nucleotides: TGTGCCAGCAGGATAGCGACAGATACGCAGTATTTT. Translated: CASRIATDTQYF. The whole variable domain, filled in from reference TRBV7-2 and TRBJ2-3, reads GAGVSQSPSNKVTEKGKDVELRCDPISGHTALYWYRQSLGQGLEFLIYFQGNSAPDKSGLPSDRFSAERTGGSVSTLTIQRTQQEDSAVYLCASRIATDTQYFGPGTRLTVL.

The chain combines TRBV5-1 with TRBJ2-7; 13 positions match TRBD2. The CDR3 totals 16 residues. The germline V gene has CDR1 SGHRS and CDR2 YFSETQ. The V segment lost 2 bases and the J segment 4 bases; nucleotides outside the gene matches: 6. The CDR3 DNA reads TGCGCCAGCAGCTTAGGGACTAGCGGGATGAGATACGAGCAGTACTTC. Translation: CASSLGTSGMRYEQYF.

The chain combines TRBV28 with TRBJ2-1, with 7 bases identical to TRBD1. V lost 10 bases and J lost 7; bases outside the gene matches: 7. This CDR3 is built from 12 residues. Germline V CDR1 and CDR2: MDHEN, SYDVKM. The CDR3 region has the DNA TGTGCCACCATTCTGACAGGGAATGAGCAGTTCTTC. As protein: CATILTGNEQFF.

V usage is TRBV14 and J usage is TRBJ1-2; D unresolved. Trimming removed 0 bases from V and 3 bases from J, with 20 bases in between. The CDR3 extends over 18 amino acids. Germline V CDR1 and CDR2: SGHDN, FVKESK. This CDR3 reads CASSQDREDPQRDYGYTF. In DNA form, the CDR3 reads TGTGCCAGCAGCCAAGATCGGGAGGATCCCCAACGGGACTATGGCTACACCTTC.

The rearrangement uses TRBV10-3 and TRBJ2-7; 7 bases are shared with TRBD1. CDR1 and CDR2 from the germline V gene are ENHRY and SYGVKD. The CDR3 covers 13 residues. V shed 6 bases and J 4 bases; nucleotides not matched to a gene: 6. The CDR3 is CAIRGQVPYEQYF. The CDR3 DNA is TGTGCCATCAGAGGACAGGTGCCGTACGAGCAGTACTTC.

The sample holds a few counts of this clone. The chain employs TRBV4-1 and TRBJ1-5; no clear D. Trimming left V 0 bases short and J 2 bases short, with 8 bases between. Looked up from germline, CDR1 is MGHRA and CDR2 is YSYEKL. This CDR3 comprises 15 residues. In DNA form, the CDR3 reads TGCGCCAGCAGCCAAGAGAACTCGCGCAATCAGCCCCAGCATTTT. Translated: CASSQENSRNQPQHF.